Listed below are T cell receptor beta chains from one sample, sequenced in a study of shared clonotypes between healthy human individuals. Clones were read by immunoSEQ multiplex PCR, and TCRdb kept only the in-frame ones, dropping some. The table records over a million clones, roughly 97% of them present only once. The specimen was naive CD4+ T cells sorted from blood. The receptors come from a man aged 25 to 40 in good health. CDR3s include the opening cysteine and the closing phenylalanine or tryptophan. Each record gives: clone size, D gene, J gene, V gene, CDR3 DNA, CDR3 protein. A D gene is named only where the DNA matches it firmly. A clone size is listed for some rows: how often the clone was seen (once, few, many), or a class if it is expanded.

once,TRBD1,TRBJ1-4,TRBV28,TGTGCCAGCAGTTCCCAGGGGGTCACTAATGAAAAACTGTTTTTT,CASSSQGVTNEKLFF
NA,NA,TRBJ2-7,TRBV7-6,TGTGCCAGCAGCTTAGAAGCCCGGGGGCGGGGGCCCTACGAGCAGTACTTC,CASSLEARGRGPYEQYF
NA,TRBD2,TRBJ2-1,TRBV5-1,TGCGCCAGCAGCTTGGTACGGACAGGGGGAGGACTAGCGGGATTACGCTACAATGAGCAGTTCTTC,CASSLVRTGGGLAGLRYNEQFF
NA,NA,TRBJ2-3,TRBV16,TGTGCCAGCAGCCGATTAAGCACAGATACGCAGTATTTT,CASSRLSTDTQYF
NA,TRBD2,TRBJ2-7,TRBV5-3,TGTGCCAGAAGTGTGAGACGGACTAGCGGCTGCGAGCAGTACTTC,CARSVRRTSGCEQYF
NA,NA,TRBJ2-1,TRBV15,TGTGCCACCTCCCTGAATAGGGGCGCGGTGGATGAGCAGTTCTTC,CATSLNRGAVDEQFF
once,TRBD1,TRBJ1-1,TRBV4-1,TGCGCCAGCAGCCAAGGGCCAGGGGGCACTGAAGCTTTCTTT,CASSQGPGGTEAFF
NA,TRBD2,TRBJ2-1,TRBV14,TGTGCCAGCAGCCAAGATGACCAGCGGGAGGGCAATGAGCAGTTCTTC,CASSQDDQREGNEQFF
once,NA,TRBJ2-2,TRBV5-1,TGCGCCAGCAGCCCGGTCGGAGGGTGGAACACCGGGGAGCTGTTTTTT,CASSPVGGWNTGELFF
NA,NA,TRBJ2-1,TRBV11-2,TGTGCCAGCAGCTCGGGACTGGAAACCTACAATGAGCAGTTCTTC,CASSSGLETYNEQFF
NA,TRBD2,TRBJ2-2,TRBV18,TGTGCCAGCTCACCACTAGCGGGGGACACCGGGGAGCTGTTTTTT,CASSPLAGDTGELFF
NA,NA,TRBJ1-4,TRBV5-6,TGTGCCAGCAGCGCGCCAGGACAGTTTAATGAAAAACTGTTTTTT,CASSAPGQFNEKLFF
once,NA,TRBJ2-1,TRBV6-5,TGTGCCAGCAGTTACCGGGGCGGACCTCGCAATGAGCAGTTCTTC,CASSYRGGPRNEQFF
NA,TRBD2,TRBJ2-1,TRBV27,TGTGCCAGCAGTTTACGGGGTGGGGGACTAGCGGGAGCATGGAATGAGCAGTTCTTC,CASSLRGGGLAGAWNEQFF
NA,TRBD1,TRBJ2-2,TRBV25-1,TGTGCCAGCAGTCTCAGGACAGGGGGCGGTTCAGCCGGGGAGCTGTTTTTT,CASSLRTGGGSAGELFF
NA,NA,TRBJ2-3,TRBV14,TGTGCCAGCAGCCAAGATCCCGGGTGGCATGGTCGGGTGACGCAGTATTTT,CASSQDPGWHGRVTQYF
NA,NA,TRBJ2-7,TRBV7-9,TGTGCCAGCAGCCCGCAGGCTCCCTACGAGCAGTACTTC,CASSPQAPYEQYF
NA,NA,TRBJ2-1,TRBV5-1,TGCGCCAGCAGCTTGGCCGCTAGCAAGGTCTACAATGAGCAGTTCTTC,CASSLAASKVYNEQFF
NA,NA,TRBJ2-7,TRBV21-1,TGTGCCAGCAGCAAAGTAGTCGACAAGTCCTACGAGCAGTACTTC,CASSKVVDKSYEQYF
NA,TRBD1,TRBJ1-1,TRBV7-9,TGTGCCAGCAGCTTAGTTAGGGACAGGGACTCGGCTTTCTTT,CASSLVRDRDSAFF
NA,TRBD2,TRBJ2-2,TRBV6-5,TGTGCCAGCAGTTACTTCGGCGGGAGGGCCTTCGGGGAGCTGTTTTTT,CASSYFGGRAFGELFF
NA,NA,TRBJ1-2,TRBV7-9,TGTGCCAGCAGCTTAGATTCCAGTTTGGGCACCTTC,CASSLDSSLGTF
NA,NA,TRBJ2-1,TRBV5-1,TGCGCCAGCAGCTTGGCCAGCCCTACCTACAATGAGCAGTTCTTC,CASSLASPTYNEQFF
NA,TRBD2,TRBJ2-7,TRBV15,TGTGCCACCAGCAGAGAAGTAGCGGGAGGATACGAGCAGTACTTC,CATSREVAGGYEQYF
NA,NA,TRBJ2-7,TRBV5-1,TGCGCCAGCAGCATCGACGAGCGCGGCTACGAGCAGTACTTC,CASSIDERGYEQYF